This entry lists 8 T cell receptor beta chains sequenced from one sample in a study of T cells in Graves' hyperthyroidism and ophthalmopathy. Amplified regions were TCR beta CDR3 sequences from RNA transcripts. During a first-round RT-PCR of the TCR CDR3, the HTBI primer set was used. Via MiXCR, TCRdb re-called the multiplex PCR reads, giving one row per CDR3 protein. The sample has 350,000 or so distinct CDR3 sequences, approximately 18% seen once. Material: blood. The receptor source for this set is a woman aged 25 to 45 with Graves' hyperthyroidism that later progressed to Graves' ophthalmopathy.

This clonotype was observed many times. This chain connects TRBV5-1 to TRBJ2-1; 12 positions match TRBD2. This CDR3 region has 15 residues. CDR1 and CDR2 (germline): SGHRS, YFSETQ. Trimming at V came to 4 bases and at J to 5 bases, leaving 4 bases not matched to a gene. CDR3 residues: CASSETSGGDNEQFF. The DNA for the CDR3 is TGCGCCAGCAGCGAGACTAGCGGGGGCGACAATGAGCAGTTCTTC.

At least ten counts were recorded for this clonotype. V gene TRBV29-1 combines with J gene TRBJ2-3, with TRBD2 as a possible D gene (6 bases). Trimming shortened V by 3 bases and J by 5 bases, and 12 bases separated the two germline ends. This CDR3 region has 13 residues. The germline CDR1 and CDR2 sequences are SQVTM and ANQGSEA. CDR3 sequence: CSVERLAIDTQYF. The CDR3 DNA reads TGCAGCGTTGAGCGTCTAGCGATAGATACGCAGTATTTT.

This sequence joins TRBV30 and TRBJ1-3; D gene unclear. From germline, CDR1 is GTSNPN and CDR2 SVGIG (reference sequence). The CDR3 contains 15 residues. V was trimmed by 3 bases and J by 4 bases, leaving 16 bases between them. The DNA of the CDR3 is TGTGCCTGGAGAGACGGTCAGAACCCCGGAAACACCATATATTTT. Translated: CAWRDGQNPGNTIYF.

This clonotype showed up many times. This chain joins TRBV2 and TRBJ2-1; D gene ambiguous. CDR3 length equals 13 residues. Germline V gives CDR1 SNHLY, CDR2 FYNNEI. Trimming left V 7 bases short and J 1 base short, with 8 bases between. The CDR3 reads CASTATSYNEQFF. The CDR3 coding sequence is TGTGCCAGCACAGCGACTTCCTACAATGAGCAGTTCTTC. Using reference TRBV2 and TRBJ2-1 for the parts outside the CDR3, the full variable domain is EPEVTQTPSHQVTQMGQEVILRCVPISNHLYFYWYRQILGQKVEFLVSFYNNEISEKSEIFDDQFSVERPDGSNFTLKIRSTKLEDSAMYFCASTATSYNEQFFGPGTRLTVL.

The table lists this clonotype with many counts. This sequence joins TRBV2 and TRBJ1-1; D unresolved. Looked up from germline, CDR1 is SNHLY and CDR2 is FYNNEI. This CDR3 region has 14 residues. The germline V and J ends were trimmed by 6 bases and 1 base, with 12 bases remaining between them. The CDR3 region is CASRTNPENTEAFF. The DNA for the CDR3 is TGTGCCAGCAGAACTAATCCCGAGAACACTGAAGCTTTCTTT. The entire variable domain, with the rest obtained from reference TRBV2 and TRBJ1-1, is as follows: EPEVTQTPSHQVTQMGQEVILRCVPISNHLYFYWYRQILGQKVEFLVSFYNNEISEKSEIFDDQFSVERPDGSNFTLKIRSTKLEDSAMYFCASRTNPENTEAFFGQGTRLTVV.

This clonotype was seen at least ten times. The DNA for the CDR3 is TGTGCCAGCAGTTACTCGTCAGGGGGCACTGAAGCTTTCTTT. This translates into CASSYSSGGTEAFF. The rearrangement uses TRBV6-5 and TRBJ1-1, with 7 bases identical to TRBD1. Germline CDR1 reads MNHEY; CDR2 reads SVGAGI. The CDR3 consists of 14 residues. V gave up 0 bases and J gave up 4 bases; unmatched junction bases: 2.

In this sample, this clonotype turned up a few times. The chain couples TRBV5-1 to TRBJ2-7; D might be TRBD2 (7 bases). Trimming shortened V by 1 base and J by 7 bases, and 15 bases separated the two germline ends. Germline CDR1 reads SGHRS; CDR2 reads YFSETQ. The CDR3 is made up of 14 amino acids. CDR3 in DNA: TGCGCCAGCAGCTTGCAACACAGGGAGGGAGAGCAGTACTTC. It is translated as CASSLQHREGEQYF.

This clonotype was seen ten or more times. A single base separates this from a much larger clone, so it may be a read error. Here the CDR3 omits its conserved ending phenylalanine or tryptophan, so a read error is the likely source. The chain joins TRBV12-3 or TRBV12-4 to TRBJ1-1; D remains unclear. The CDR3 is made up of 13 amino acids. Between the trimmed V and J ends, which lost 5 bases and 2 bases, there was a span of 9 bases. CDR3 sequence: CASSPQVNTEAFL. The CDR3 region has the DNA TGTGCCAGCAGTCCTCAGGTAAACACTGAAGCTTTCCTT.